This T cell receptor (beta chain) stems from a study of cytomegalovirus exposure and HLA in healthy donors. Study information: A later analysis reported the same platform for the roughly 110 validation repertoires and the approximately 670 first-cohort repertoires.

TCRdb's table, derived via immunoSEQ multiplex PCR, lists solely in-frame clones and lacks some. The repertoire has about 150,000 clones, 86% of them found once; the top ten carry 2% to 2.5%. The CDR3 consists of 14 residues. V lost 4 bases and J lost 6; bases outside the gene matches: 8. Germline CDR1 SGDLS, CDR2 YYNGEE. The V gene is TRBV9, the J gene TRBJ2-7; TRBD1 agrees at 9 bases. This clonotype was sampled from a human donor in good health. Sequenced input: PBMCs. The DNA for the CDR3 is TGTGCCAGCAGCCCCAGGACAGGGGTGGGCGAGCAGTACTTC. This sequence encodes CASSPRTGVGEQYF.